This T cell receptor beta chain was documented in a study of cytomegalovirus exposure and HLA in healthy donors. The wider study: Unique TCRs from HLA-typed donors, about 85 million of them, were held in an early data release. Points from the study as a whole: When analyzed later, the rates of TCR association showed variation by HLA locus, with DRB1 the most and HLA-C the fewest.

A multiplex PCR was run with 60 Vbeta primers and 13 Jbeta primers. Data came from immunoSEQ multiplex PCR; TCRdb stores just in-frame clones and leaves some out. The sample has over 35,000 clones; about 47% are singletons. V was pared by 5 bases and J by 4 bases, with 11 bases between. The CDR3 totals 14 residues. Germline lookup yields CDR1 SEHNR and CDR2 FQNEAQ (reference sequence). A remark on this clone: No antigen is known for it. Other nucleotide sequences from this sample produce the same CDR3.

The V call is TRBV7-9, the J call TRBJ2-2; TRBD2 might be the D (7 bases). This TCR derives from a human donor in good health. The specimen was PBMCs. CDR3 loop: CASSEGGATGELFF. DNA for the CDR3: TGTGCCAGCAGCGAAGGGGGGGCCACCGGGGAGCTGTTTTTT.